This T cell receptor (beta chain) is drawn from a study of CD8+ T cells in alopecia areata. At the level of the study: Twice a day, 5 to 10 mg of oral tofacitinib was administered to treated patients. Findings of the study overall: An increase in clonality over normal scalp was evident in lesional scalp, especially alopecia totalis/universalis.

As for this clone: Its matching antigen is unknown. Within the sample, other DNA sequences also encode this same CDR3.

The CDR3 contains 14 residues. Trimming pared 0 bases from V and 0 bases from J, leaving 6 bases between. Germline-derived CDR1 and CDR2 are GTSNPN and SVGIG (reference sequence). Extraction and reverse transcription of RNA yielded cDNA as the sequencing template. Sequencing was performed with immunoSEQ multiplex PCR; in TCRdb, only in-frame clones are kept and a portion is missing. The profile shows 200,000 or so clones, roughly 57% of them singletons. Here the sequenced sample was CD4+ T cells sorted from blood, taken at week 0. The receptor was isolated from a human donor with alopecia areata. The chain employs TRBV30 and TRBJ1-3; D uncertain. The CDR3 DNA sequence: TGTGCCTGGAGTGTCGGGTCCTCTGGAAACACCATATATTTT. This translates into CAWSVGSSGNTIYF.